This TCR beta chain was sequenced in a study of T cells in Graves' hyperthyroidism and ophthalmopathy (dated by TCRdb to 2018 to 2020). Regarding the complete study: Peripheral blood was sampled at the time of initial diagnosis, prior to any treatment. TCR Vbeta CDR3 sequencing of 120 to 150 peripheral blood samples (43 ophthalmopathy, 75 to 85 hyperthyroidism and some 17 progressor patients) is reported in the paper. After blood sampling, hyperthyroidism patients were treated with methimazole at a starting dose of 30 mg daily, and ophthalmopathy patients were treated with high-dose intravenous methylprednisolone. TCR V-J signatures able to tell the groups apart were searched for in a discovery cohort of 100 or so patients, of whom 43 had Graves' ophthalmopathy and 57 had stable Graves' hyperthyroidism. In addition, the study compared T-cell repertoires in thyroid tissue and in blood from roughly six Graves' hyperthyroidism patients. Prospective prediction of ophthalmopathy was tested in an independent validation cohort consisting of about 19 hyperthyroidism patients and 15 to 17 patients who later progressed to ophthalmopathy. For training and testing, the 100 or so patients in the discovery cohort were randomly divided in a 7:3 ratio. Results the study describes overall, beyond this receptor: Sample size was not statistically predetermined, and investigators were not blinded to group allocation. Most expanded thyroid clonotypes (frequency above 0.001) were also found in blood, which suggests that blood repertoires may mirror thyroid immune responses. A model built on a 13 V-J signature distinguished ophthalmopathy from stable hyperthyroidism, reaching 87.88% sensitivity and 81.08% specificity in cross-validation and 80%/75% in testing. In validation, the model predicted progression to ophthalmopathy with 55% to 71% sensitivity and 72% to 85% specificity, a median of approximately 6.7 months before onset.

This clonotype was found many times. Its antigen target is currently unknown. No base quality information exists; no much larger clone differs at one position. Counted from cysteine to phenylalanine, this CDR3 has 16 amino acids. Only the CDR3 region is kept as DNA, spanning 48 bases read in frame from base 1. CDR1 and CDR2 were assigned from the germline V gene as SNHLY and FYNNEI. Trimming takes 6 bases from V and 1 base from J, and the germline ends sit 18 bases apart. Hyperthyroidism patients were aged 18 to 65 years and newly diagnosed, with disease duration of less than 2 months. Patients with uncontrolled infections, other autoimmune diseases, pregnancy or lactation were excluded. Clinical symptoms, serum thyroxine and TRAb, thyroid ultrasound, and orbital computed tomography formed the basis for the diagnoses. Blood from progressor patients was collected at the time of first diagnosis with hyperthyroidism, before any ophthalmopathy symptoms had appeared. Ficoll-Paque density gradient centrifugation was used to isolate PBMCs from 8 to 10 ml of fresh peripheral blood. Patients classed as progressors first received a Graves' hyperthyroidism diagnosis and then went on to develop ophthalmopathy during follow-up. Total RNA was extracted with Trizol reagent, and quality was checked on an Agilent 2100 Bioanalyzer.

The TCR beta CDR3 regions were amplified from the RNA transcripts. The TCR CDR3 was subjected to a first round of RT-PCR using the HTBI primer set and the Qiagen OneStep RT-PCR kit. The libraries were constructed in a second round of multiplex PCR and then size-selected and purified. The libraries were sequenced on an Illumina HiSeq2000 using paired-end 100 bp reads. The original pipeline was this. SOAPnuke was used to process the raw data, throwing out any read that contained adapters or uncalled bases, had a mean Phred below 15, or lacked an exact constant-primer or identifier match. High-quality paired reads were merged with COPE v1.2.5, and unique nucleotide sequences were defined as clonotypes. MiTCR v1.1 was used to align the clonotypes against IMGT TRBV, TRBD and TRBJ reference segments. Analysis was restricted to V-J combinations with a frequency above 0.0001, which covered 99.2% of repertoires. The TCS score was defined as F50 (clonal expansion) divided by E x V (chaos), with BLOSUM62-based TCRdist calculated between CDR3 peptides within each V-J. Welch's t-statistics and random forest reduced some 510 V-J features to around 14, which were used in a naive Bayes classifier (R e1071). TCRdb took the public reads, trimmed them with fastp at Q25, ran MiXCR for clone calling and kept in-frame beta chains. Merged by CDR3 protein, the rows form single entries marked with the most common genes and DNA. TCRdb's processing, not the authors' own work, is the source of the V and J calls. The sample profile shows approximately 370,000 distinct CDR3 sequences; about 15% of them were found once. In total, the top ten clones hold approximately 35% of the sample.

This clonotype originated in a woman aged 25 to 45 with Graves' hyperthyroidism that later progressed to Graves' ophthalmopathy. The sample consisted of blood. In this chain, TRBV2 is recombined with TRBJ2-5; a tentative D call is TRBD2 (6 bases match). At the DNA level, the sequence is TGTGCCAGCAGCGTGATTATGACTAGTCCCCAAGAGACCCAGTACTTC. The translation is CASSVIMTSPQETQYF.